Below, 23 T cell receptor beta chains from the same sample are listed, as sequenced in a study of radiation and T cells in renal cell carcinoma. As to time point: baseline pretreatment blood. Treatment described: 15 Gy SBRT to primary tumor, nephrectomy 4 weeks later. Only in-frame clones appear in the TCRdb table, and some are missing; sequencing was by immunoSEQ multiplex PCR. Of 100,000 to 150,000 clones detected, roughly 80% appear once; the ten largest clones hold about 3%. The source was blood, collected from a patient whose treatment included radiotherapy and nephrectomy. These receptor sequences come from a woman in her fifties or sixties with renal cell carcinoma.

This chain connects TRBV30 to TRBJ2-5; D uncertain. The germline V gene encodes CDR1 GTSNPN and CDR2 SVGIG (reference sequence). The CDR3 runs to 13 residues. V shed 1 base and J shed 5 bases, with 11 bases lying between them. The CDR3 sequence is CAWSGALTETQYF. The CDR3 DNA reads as TGTGCCTGGAGTGGGGCCCTGACGGAGACCCAGTACTTC.

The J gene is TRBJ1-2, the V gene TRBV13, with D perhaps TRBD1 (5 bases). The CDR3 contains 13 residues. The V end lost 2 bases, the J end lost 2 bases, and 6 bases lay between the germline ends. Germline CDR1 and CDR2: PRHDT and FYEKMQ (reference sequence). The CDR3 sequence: CASSLNRNYGYTF. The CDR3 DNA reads TGTGCCAGCAGCTTAAACAGGAACTATGGCTACACCTTC.

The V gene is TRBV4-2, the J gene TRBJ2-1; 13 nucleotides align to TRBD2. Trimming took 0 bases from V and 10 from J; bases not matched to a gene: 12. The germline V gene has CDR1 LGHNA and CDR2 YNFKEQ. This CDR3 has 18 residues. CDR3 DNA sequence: TGTGCCAGCAGCCAAGAAACAGGACTAGCGGGGGCTCCGGAAGAGCAGTTCTTC. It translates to CASSQETGLAGAPEEQFF.

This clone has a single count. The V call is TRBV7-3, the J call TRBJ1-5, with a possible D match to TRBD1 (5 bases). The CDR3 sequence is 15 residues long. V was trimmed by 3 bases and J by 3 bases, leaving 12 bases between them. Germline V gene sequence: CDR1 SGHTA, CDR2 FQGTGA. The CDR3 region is CASSLVAGPNQPQHF. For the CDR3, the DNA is TGTGCCAGCAGCTTGGTTGCAGGGCCCAATCAGCCCCAGCATTTT.

This chain's CDR3 is CASSPLHRAYEQYF. The CDR3 DNA sequence: TGTGCCAGCAGCCCTCTCCACAGGGCCTACGAGCAGTACTTC. The chain has TRBV11-3 and TRBJ2-7, with a possible D match to TRBD1 (6 bases). Trimming left V 5 bases short and J 2 bases short, with 13 bases between. Germline V gene data show CDR1 as SGHNT and CDR2 as YENEEA. This CDR3 contains 14 residues. The whole variable domain, filled in from reference TRBV11-3 and TRBJ2-7, reads EAGVVQSPRYKIIEKKQPVAFWCNPISGHNTLYWYLQNLGQGPELLIRYENEEAVDDSQLPKDRFSAERLKGVDSTLKIQPAELGDSAVYLCASSPLHRAYEQYFGPGTRLTVT.

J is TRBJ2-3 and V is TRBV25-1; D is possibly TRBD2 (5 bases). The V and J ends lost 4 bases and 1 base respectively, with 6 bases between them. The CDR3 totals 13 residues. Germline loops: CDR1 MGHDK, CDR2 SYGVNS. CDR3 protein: CASSVGGTDTQYF. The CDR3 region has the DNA TGTGCCAGCAGTGTGGGAGGCACAGATACGCAGTATTTT.

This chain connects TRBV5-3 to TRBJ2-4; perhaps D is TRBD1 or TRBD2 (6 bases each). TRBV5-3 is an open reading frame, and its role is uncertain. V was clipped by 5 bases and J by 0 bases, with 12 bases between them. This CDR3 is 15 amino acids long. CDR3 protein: CARSGRGLAKNIQYF. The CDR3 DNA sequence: TGTGCCAGAAGTGGCAGGGGACTAGCCAAAAACATTCAGTACTTC.

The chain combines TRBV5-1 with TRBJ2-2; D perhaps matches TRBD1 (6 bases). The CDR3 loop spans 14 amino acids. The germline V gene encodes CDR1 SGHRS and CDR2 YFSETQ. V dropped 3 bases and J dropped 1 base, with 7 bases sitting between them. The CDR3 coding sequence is TGCGCCAGCAGCTCGGGACAGAACACCGGGGAGCTGTTTTTT. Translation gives CASSSGQNTGELFF.

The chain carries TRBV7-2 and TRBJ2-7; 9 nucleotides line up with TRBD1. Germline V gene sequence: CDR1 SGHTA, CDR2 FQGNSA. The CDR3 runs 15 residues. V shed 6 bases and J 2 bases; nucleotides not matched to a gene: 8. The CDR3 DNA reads TGTGCCAGCAGAACAGGGGGCCCGGTTCCCTACGAGCAGTACTTC. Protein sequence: CASRTGGPVPYEQYF.

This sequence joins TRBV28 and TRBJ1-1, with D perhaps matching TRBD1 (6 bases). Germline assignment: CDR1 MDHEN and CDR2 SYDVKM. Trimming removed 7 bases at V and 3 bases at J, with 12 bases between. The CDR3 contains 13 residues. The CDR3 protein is CASNHRVYTEAFF. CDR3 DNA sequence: TGTGCCAGCAATCACAGGGTGTACACTGAAGCTTTCTTT.

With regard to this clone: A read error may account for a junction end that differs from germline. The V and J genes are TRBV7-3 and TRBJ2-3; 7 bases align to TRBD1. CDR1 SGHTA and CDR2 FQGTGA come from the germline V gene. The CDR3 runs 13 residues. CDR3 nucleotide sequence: TGTGCCAGCACCTTAATACAGGGGAATACGCAGTATTTT. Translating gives CASTLIQGNTQYF. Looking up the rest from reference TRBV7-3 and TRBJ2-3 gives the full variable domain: GAGVSQTPSNKVTEKGKYVELRCDPISGHTALYWYRQSLGQGPEFLIYFQGTGAADDSGLPNDRFFAVRPEGSVSTLKIQRTERGDSAVYLCASTLIQGNTQYFGPGTRLTVL.

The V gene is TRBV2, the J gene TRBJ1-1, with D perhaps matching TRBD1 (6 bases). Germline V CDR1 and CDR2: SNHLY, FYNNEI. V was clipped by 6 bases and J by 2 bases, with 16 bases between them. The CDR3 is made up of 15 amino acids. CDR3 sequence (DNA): TGTGCCAGCAGCCGACAGGCTAGAACCAACACTGAAGCTTTCTTT. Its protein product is CASSRQARTNTEAFF.

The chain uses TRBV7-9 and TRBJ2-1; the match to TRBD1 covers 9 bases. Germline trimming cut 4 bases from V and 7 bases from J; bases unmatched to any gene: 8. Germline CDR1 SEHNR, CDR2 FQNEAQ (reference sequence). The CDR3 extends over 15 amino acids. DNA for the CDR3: TGTGCCAGCAGCTCGCCGGGACAGGGCATAAATGAGCAGTTCTTC. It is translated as CASSSPGQGINEQFF.

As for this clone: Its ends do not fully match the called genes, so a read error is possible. CDR3 DNA sequence: TGTGCCAGCAGCTTGGTCGACACCCAGTGGATCTTT. Amino acids: CASSLVDTQWIF. The chain joins TRBV5-5 to TRBJ1-1, with D unclear. This CDR3 comprises 12 residues. Germline values: CDR1 SGHKS, CDR2 YYEKEE (reference sequence).

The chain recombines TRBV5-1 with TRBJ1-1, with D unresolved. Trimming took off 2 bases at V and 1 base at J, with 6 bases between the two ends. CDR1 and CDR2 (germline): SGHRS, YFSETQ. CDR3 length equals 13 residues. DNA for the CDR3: TGCGCCAGCAGCTTTCAGGCGAACACTGAAGCTTTCTTT. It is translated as CASSFQANTEAFF.

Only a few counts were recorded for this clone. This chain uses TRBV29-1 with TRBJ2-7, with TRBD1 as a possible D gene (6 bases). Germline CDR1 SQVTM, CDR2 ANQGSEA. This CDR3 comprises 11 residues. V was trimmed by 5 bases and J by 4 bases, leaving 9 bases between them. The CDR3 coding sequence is TGCAGCGTTTTCCAGGGGTACGAGCAGTACTTC. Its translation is CSVFQGYEQYF.

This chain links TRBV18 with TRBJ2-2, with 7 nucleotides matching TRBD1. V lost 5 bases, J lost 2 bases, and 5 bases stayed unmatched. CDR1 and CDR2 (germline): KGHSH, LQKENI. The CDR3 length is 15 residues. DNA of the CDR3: TGTGCCAGCTCAGCGACAGGGAGTAACACCGGGGAGCTGTTTTTT. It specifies CASSATGSNTGELFF. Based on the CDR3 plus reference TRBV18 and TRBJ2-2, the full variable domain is NAGVMQNPRHLVRRRGQEARLRCSPMKGHSHVYWYRQLPEEGLKFMVYLQKENIIDESGMPKERFSAEFPKEGPSILRIQQVVRGDSAAYFCASSATGSNTGELFFGEGSRLTVL.

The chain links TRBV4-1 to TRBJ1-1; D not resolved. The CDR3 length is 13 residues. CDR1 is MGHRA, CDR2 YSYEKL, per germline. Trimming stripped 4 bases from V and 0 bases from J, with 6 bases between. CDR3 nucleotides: TGCGCCAGCAGCCTGAATATGAACACTGAAGCTTTCTTT. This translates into CASSLNMNTEAFF.

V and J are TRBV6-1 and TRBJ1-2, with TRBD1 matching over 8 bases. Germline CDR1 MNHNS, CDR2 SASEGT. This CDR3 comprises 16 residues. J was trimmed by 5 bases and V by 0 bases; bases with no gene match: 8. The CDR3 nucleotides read TGTGCCAGCAGTGAAGCTGGGCAGGGGGCTTGGTATGGCTACACCTTC. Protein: CASSEAGQGAWYGYTF.

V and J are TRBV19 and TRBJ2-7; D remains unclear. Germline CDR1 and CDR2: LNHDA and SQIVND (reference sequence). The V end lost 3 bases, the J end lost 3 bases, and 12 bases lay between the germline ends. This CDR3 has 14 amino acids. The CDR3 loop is CASSMGERRYEQYF. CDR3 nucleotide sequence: TGTGCCAGTAGTATGGGCGAGCGACGCTACGAGCAGTACTTC.

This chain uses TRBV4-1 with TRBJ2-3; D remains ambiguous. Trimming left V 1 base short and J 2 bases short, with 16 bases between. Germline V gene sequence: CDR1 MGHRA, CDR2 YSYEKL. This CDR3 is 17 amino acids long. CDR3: CASSQAPRIGNTDTQYF. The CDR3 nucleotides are TGCGCCAGCAGCCAAGCCCCCAGAATAGGTAACACAGATACGCAGTATTTT.

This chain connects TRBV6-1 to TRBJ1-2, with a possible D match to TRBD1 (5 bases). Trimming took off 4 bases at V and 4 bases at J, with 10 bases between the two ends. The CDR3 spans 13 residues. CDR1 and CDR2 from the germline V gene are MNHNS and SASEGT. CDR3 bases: TGTGCCAGCAGTGCGGAGGGGATCTATGGCTACACCTTC. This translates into CASSAEGIYGYTF.

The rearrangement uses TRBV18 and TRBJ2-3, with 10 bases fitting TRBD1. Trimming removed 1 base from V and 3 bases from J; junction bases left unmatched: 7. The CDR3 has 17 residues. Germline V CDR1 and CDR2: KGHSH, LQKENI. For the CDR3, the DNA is TGTGCCAGCTCACCACGACAGGGGGCGGTGGGGACAGATACGCAGTATTTT. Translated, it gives CASSPRQGAVGTDTQYF. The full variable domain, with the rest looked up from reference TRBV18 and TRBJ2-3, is NAGVMQNPRHLVRRRGQEARLRCSPMKGHSHVYWYRQLPEEGLKFMVYLQKENIIDESGMPKERFSAEFPKEGPSILRIQQVVRGDSAAYFCASSPRQGAVGTDTQYFGPGTRLTVL.